This is a list of T cell receptor beta chains from one sample in a study of T cells in Graves' hyperthyroidism and ophthalmopathy. Using its own MiXCR run on the multiplex PCR reads, TCRdb lists one record per CDR3 protein. The repertoire holds a few hundred thousand distinct CDR3 sequences, with around 20% as singletons. The sample taken for sequencing was blood. These receptors were collected from a man between 18 and 29 years old with Graves' hyperthyroidism. CDR3s include the opening cysteine and the closing phenylalanine or tryptophan. The order of the fields is D gene, clone size, V gene, J gene, CDR3 protein, CDR3 DNA. A D gene is named only where the DNA matches it firmly. Clone sizes are given selectively: once, few, many, or a class where the clone is expanded.

d_gene: NA
abundance: NA
v_gene: TRBV11-3
j_gene: TRBJ1-6
CDR3aa: CASSLIGPLHF
CDR3nt: TGTGCCAGCAGCTTGATAGGACCCCTCCACTTT

d_gene: NA
abundance: many
v_gene: TRBV12-3/TRBV12-4
j_gene: TRBJ1-2
CDR3aa: CASSFWGEDGYTF
CDR3nt: TGTGCCAGCAGTTTCTGGGGAGAGGATGGCTACACCTTC

d_gene: NA
abundance: many
v_gene: TRBV6-1
j_gene: TRBJ1-2
CDR3aa: CASAGTMLAYGYTF
CDR3nt: TGTGCCAGCGCGGGCACAATGCTGGCCTATGGCTACACCTTC

d_gene: NA
abundance: NA
v_gene: TRBV11-2
j_gene: TRBJ2-7
CDR3aa: CASSLVPSGPFPDEQYF
CDR3nt: TGTGCCAGCAGCTTAGTTCCGTCAGGGCCATTCCCCGACGAGCAGTACTTC

d_gene: TRBD1
abundance: NA
v_gene: TRBV28
j_gene: TRBJ2-7
CDR3aa: CASSLPDRGSEQYF
CDR3nt: TGTGCCAGCAGTTTACCGGACAGGGGGTCCGAGCAGTACTTC

d_gene: TRBD1
abundance: NA
v_gene: TRBV12-5
j_gene: TRBJ2-4
CDR3aa: CASGQTPRGTDIKYF
CDR3nt: TGTGCTAGTGGTCAGACCCCCAGGGGGACGGACATTAAGTACTTC

d_gene: NA
abundance: few
v_gene: TRBV6-2/TRBV6-3
j_gene: TRBJ2-5
CDR3aa: CASSWSVQETQYF
CDR3nt: TGTGCCAGCAGTTGGAGCGTCCAAGAGACCCAGTACTTC

d_gene: NA
abundance: many
v_gene: TRBV10-3
j_gene: TRBJ2-2
CDR3aa: CAISEPPWGGELFF
CDR3nt: TGTGCCATCAGTGAGCCACCTTGGGGCGGGGAGCTGTTTTTT

d_gene: TRBD1
abundance: few
v_gene: TRBV6-5
j_gene: TRBJ2-7
CDR3aa: CASSLEGTGIVYEQYF
CDR3nt: TGTGCCAGCAGTTTAGAAGGGACAGGGATCGTGTACGAGCAGTACTTC

d_gene: NA
abundance: NA
v_gene: TRBV20-1
j_gene: TRBJ1-2
CDR3aa: CSAQASGIGGYTF
CDR3nt: TGCAGTGCTCAGGCTTCAGGGATCGGTGGCTACACCTTC

d_gene: NA
abundance: many
v_gene: TRBV6-1
j_gene: TRBJ1-5
CDR3aa: CASSDETYSTMGYQPQHF
CDR3nt: TGTGCCAGCAGTGATGAGACCTACTCTACAATGGGGTATCAGCCCCAGCATTTT

d_gene: NA
abundance: many
v_gene: TRBV27
j_gene: TRBJ1-1
CDR3aa: CASSSLLTGLNTEAFF
CDR3nt: TGTGCCAGCAGTTCCCTCCTAACAGGCTTGAACACTGAAGCTTTCTTT

d_gene: TRBD1
abundance: many
v_gene: TRBV20-1
j_gene: TRBJ1-1
CDR3aa: CSASGGTGPNTEAFF
CDR3nt: TGCAGTGCTAGTGGTGGGACAGGGCCGAACACTGAAGCTTTCTTT

d_gene: TRBD1
abundance: many
v_gene: TRBV12-3/TRBV12-4
j_gene: TRBJ1-1
CDR3aa: CASIPDRGNTEAFF
CDR3nt: TGTGCCAGCATCCCGGACAGGGGAAACACTGAAGCTTTCTTT

d_gene: TRBD1
abundance: few
v_gene: TRBV12-3/TRBV12-4
j_gene: TRBJ2-7
CDR3aa: CASSRPDRGVYEQYF
CDR3nt: TGTGCCAGCAGTCGACCAGACAGGGGAGTTTACGAGCAGTACTTC

d_gene: TRBD1
abundance: many
v_gene: TRBV20-1
j_gene: TRBJ2-7
CDR3aa: CSARSTGVWEQYF
CDR3nt: TGCAGTGCTAGGTCTACAGGGGTTTGGGAGCAGTACTTC

d_gene: NA
abundance: few
v_gene: TRBV29-1
j_gene: TRBJ2-5
CDR3aa: CSVEDAVKETQYF
CDR3nt: TGCAGCGTTGAGGATGCAGTAAAAGAGACCCAGTACTTC

d_gene: NA
abundance: NA
v_gene: TRBV30
j_gene: TRBJ2-2
CDR3aa: CAWSVLWRENTGELFF
CDR3nt: TGTGCCTGGAGTGTACTGTGGAGGGAAAACACCGGGGAGCTGTTTTTT

d_gene: TRBD1
abundance: NA
v_gene: TRBV11-2
j_gene: TRBJ2-7
CDR3aa: CASSSHRGKTYEQYF
CDR3nt: TGTGCCAGCAGCTCCCACAGGGGGAAAACCTACGAGCAGTACTTC